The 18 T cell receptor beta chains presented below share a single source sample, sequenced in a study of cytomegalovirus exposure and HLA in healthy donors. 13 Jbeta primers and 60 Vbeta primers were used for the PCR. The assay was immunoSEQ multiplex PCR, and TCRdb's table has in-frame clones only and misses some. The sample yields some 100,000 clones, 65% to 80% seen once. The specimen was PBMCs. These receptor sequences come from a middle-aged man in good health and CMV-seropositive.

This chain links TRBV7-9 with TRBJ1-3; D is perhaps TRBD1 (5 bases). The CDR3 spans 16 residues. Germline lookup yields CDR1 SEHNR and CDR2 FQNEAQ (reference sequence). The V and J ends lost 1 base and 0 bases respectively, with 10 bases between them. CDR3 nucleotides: TGTGCCAGCAGCTTAGGGGGGGTACTCTCTGGAAACACCATATATTTT. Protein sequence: CASSLGGVLSGNTIYF.

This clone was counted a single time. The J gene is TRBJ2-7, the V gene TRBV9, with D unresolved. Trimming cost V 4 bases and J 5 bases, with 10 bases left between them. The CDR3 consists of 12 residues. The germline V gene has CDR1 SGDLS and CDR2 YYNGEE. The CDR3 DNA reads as TGTGCCAGCAGCCTAGAGAGCCACGAGCAGTACTTC. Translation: CASSLESHEQYF.

CDR3 in amino acids: CASSPNYNEQFF. The CDR3 coding sequence is TGTGCCAGCAGCCCCAACTACAATGAGCAGTTCTTC. The J gene is TRBJ2-1, the V gene TRBV27; D not certain. The germline V gene has CDR1 MNHEY and CDR2 SMNVEV (reference sequence). Trimming left V 6 bases short and J 3 bases short, with 6 bases between. The CDR3 runs 12 residues.

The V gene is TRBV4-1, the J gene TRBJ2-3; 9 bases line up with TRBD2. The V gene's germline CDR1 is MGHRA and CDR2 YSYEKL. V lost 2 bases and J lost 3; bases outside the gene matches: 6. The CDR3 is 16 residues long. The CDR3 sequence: CASSQNVAGGTDTQYF. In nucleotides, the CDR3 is TGCGCCAGCAGCCAAAATGTTGCGGGGGGGACAGATACGCAGTATTTT.

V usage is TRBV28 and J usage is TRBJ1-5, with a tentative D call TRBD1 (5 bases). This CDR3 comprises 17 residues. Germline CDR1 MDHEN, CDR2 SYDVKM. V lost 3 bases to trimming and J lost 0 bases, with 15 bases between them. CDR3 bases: TGTGCCAGCAGTTTCAACTGGAGGGGATATAGCAATCAGCCCCAGCATTTT. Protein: CASSFNWRGYSNQPQHF.

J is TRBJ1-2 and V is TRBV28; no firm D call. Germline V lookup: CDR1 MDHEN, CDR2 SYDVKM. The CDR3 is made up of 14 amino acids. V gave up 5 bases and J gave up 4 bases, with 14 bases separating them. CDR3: CASSQPGRGYGYTF. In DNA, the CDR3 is TGTGCCAGCAGTCAACCGGGTCGGGGCTATGGCTACACCTTC.

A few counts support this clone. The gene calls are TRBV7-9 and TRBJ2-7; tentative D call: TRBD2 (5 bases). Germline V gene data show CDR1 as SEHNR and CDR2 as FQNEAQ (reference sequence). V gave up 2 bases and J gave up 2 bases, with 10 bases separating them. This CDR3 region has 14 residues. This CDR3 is CASSLLGLAYEQYF. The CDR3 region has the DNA TGTGCCAGCAGCTTACTCGGACTGGCCTACGAGCAGTACTTC.

The CDR3 bases are TGTGCCAGCAGCGTAGCTGAGGGTAGCGGAGAGACCCAGTACTTC. Amino acids: CASSVAEGSGETQYF. J is TRBJ2-5 and V is TRBV9, with TRBD2 as a possible D gene (6 bases). The germline CDR1 and CDR2 sequences are SGDLS and YYNGEE. V was cut by 0 bases and J by 4 bases, with 13 bases left in between. The CDR3 has 15 amino acids.

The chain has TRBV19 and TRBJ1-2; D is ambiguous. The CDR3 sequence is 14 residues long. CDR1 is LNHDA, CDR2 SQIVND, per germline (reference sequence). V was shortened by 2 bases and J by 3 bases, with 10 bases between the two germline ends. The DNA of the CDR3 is TGTGCCAGTAGTATACCCAGGATCTACTATGGCTACACCTTC. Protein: CASSIPRIYYGYTF. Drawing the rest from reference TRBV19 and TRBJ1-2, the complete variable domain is DGGITQSPKYLFRKEGQNVTLSCEQNLNHDAMYWYRQDPGQGLRLIYYSQIVNDFQKGDIAEGYSVSREKKESFPLTVTSAQKNPTAFYLCASSIPRIYYGYTFGSGTRLTVV.

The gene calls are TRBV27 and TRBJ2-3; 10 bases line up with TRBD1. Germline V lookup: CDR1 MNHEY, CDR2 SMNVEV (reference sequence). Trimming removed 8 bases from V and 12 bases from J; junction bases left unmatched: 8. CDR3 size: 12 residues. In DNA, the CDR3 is TGTGCCAGCGGGGGGGACAGGGGTTCACAGTATTTT. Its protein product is CASGGDRGSQYF.

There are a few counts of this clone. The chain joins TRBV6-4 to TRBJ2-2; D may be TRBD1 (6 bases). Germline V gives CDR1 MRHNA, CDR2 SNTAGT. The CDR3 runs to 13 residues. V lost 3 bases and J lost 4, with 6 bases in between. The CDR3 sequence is CASSEQGTGELFF. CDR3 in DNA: TGTGCCAGCAGTGAACAGGGCACCGGGGAGCTGTTTTTT.

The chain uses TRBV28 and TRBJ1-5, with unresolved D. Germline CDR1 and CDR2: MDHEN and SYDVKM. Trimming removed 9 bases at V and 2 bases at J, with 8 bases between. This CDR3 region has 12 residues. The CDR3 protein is CASCSGNQPQHF. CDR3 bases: TGTGCCAGTTGCTCAGGCAATCAGCCCCAGCATTTT.

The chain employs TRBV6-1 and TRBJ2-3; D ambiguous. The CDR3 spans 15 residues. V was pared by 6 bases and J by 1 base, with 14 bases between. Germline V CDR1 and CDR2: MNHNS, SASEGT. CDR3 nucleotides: TGTGCCAGCAGGGAGACTCCTTGGGGCACAGATACGCAGTATTTT. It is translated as CASRETPWGTDTQYF.

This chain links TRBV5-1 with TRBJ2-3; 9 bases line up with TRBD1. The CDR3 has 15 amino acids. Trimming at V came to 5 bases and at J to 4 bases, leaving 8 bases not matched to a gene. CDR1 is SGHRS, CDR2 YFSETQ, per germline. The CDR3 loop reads CASSPGQGFADTQYF. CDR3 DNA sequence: TGCGCCAGCAGTCCGGGACAGGGTTTCGCAGATACGCAGTATTTT.

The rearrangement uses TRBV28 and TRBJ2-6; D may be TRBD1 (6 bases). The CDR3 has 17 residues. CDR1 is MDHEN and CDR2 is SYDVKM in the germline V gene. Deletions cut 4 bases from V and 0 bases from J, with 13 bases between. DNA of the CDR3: TGTGCCAGCAGTTATCGCAGGGGAACCTCTGGGGCCAACGTCCTGACTTTC. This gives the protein CASSYRRGTSGANVLTF.

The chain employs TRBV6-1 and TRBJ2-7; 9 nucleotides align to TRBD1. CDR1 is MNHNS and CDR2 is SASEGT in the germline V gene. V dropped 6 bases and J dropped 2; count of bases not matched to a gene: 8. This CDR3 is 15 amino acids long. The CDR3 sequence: CASRKQGAGAYEQYF. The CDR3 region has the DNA TGTGCCAGCAGGAAACAGGGGGCCGGGGCCTACGAGCAGTACTTC.

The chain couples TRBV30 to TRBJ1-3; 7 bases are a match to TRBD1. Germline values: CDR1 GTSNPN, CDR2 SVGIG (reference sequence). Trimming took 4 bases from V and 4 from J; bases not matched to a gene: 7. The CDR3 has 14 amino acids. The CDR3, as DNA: TGTGCCTGGACCCTACAGGGGTGGGGAAACACCATATATTTT. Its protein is CAWTLQGWGNTIYF.

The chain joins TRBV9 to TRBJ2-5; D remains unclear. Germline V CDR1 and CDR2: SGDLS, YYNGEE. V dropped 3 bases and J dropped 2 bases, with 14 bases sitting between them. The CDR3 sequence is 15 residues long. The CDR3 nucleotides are TGTGCCAGCAGCGGCTCCCCAGCGCCACAAGAGACCCAGTACTTC. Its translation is CASSGSPAPQETQYF.